The 26 T cell receptor beta chains listed next were all sequenced from one sample in a study of CD8 T cells in Susac syndrome. With random hexamers, 0.5 to 1 ug RNA was reverse transcribed. MiXCR, run by TCRdb on the immunoSEQ multiplex PCR reads, gives a single entry per CDR3 protein. This table has under 200,000 distinct CDR3 sequences, over 75% appearing once. Material for sequencing was CD4+ T cells from PBMCs. Every receptor here comes from a human donor with Susac syndrome.

The chain joins TRBV5-4 to TRBJ2-1, with 7 nucleotides matching TRBD2. CDR3 length: 11 amino acids. The germline CDR1 and CDR2 sequences are SGHNT and YYREEE (reference sequence). J was trimmed by 15 bases and V by 1 base; bases with no gene match: 4. The CDR3 coding sequence is TGTGCCAGCAGCTTGTACGGGAGGTTGTTCTTC. It specifies CASSLYGRLFF.

This sequence joins TRBV12-3 or TRBV12-4 and TRBJ2-7; D is unresolved. Between the trimmed V and J ends, which lost 4 bases and 7 bases, there was a span of 14 bases. The CDR3 spans 13 residues. CDR3 sequence: CASSWARPSEQYF. The CDR3 bases are TGTGCCAGCAGTTGGGCCAGGCCATCGGAGCAGTACTTC.

In its sample, this clonotype was seen once. This chain connects TRBV6-2 or TRBV6-3 to TRBJ2-6, with D perhaps TRBD1 (5 bases). In germline, CDR1 is MNHEY, CDR2 SVGEGT. Between the trimmed V and J ends, which lost 10 bases and 0 bases, there was a span of 19 bases. This CDR3 contains 17 residues. CDR3 DNA: TGTGCCATCAAGAGACAGTCCTTCGCCTCTGGGGCCAACGTCCTGACTTTC. It yields the protein CAIKRQSFASGANVLTF.

V is TRBV19 and J is TRBJ2-1; D is perhaps TRBD2 (5 bases). This CDR3 region has 16 residues. V shed 2 bases and J shed 2 bases, with 13 bases lying between them. CDR1 is LNHDA, CDR2 SQIVND, per germline (reference sequence). This CDR3 is CASSISPAEPYNEQFF. Written as DNA, the CDR3 is TGTGCCAGTAGTATAAGTCCAGCGGAGCCCTACAATGAGCAGTTCTTC.

The V gene is TRBV6-5, the J gene TRBJ2-1, with TRBD2 matching over 7 bases. The CDR3 has 13 amino acids. Germline V gene lookup returns CDR1 MNHEY and CDR2 SVGAGI. The ends lost 3 bases at V and 13 bases at J; junction bases unmatched: 9. CDR3 nucleotides: TGTGCCAGCAGTTATGCCGGGACTACTAACCAGTTCTTC. Its protein is CASSYAGTTNQFF.

The chain links TRBV5-1 to TRBJ1-2; 7 nucleotides agree with TRBD1. The ends lost 4 bases at V and 3 bases at J; junction bases unmatched: 3. The CDR3 totals 13 residues. The V gene's germline CDR1 is SGHRS and CDR2 YFSETQ. This chain's CDR3 is CASSGQEDYGYTF. The DNA of the CDR3 is TGCGCCAGCAGCGGACAGGAGGACTATGGCTACACCTTC.

This chain links TRBV4-1 with TRBJ2-5; weak D call: TRBD1 (7 bases). With 0 bases removed from V and 2 bases from J, the gap between germline ends came to 16 bases. Germline CDR1 and CDR2: MGHRA and YSYEKL. CDR3 length equals 17 residues. The DNA of the CDR3 is TGCGCCAGCAGCCAAGATGGGCAGGGGGGCATTCAAGAGACCCAGTACTTC. Translated: CASSQDGQGGIQETQYF.

This clonotype was found a few times. This sequence joins TRBV3-1 and TRBJ1-2, with D possibly being TRBD1 (5 bases). The germline gives CDR1 LGHDT, CDR2 YNNKEL (reference sequence). The V end lost 3 bases, the J end lost 8 bases, and 13 bases lay between the germline ends. The CDR3 length is 13 residues. CDR3 protein: CASSHGGVEGYTF. DNA for the CDR3: TGTGCCAGCAGCCACGGGGGAGTAGAGGGCTACACCTTC.

This chain joins TRBV28 and TRBJ2-7; a weak D match, TRBD1 (6 bases). The germline CDR1 and CDR2 sequences are MDHEN and SYDVKM. There are 13 residues in the CDR3. V was trimmed by 6 bases and J by 3 bases, leaving 12 bases between them. The CDR3 bases are TGTGCCAGCAGACCTGGGGGCCTCTACGAGCAGTACTTC. Protein product: CASRPGGLYEQYF.

This sequence joins TRBV20-1 and TRBJ2-5; either TRBD1 or TRBD2 may supply D (7 bases each). CDR1 is DFQATT and CDR2 is SNEGSKA in the germline V gene (reference sequence). Deletions cut 1 base from V and 5 bases from J, with 11 bases between. The CDR3 totals 13 residues. The CDR3 DNA reads TGCAGTGCTAGAGTCCAGGGGGGGGAGACCCAGTACTTC. Amino acid sequence: CSARVQGGETQYF.

The chain carries TRBV18 and TRBJ2-5, with a tentative D call TRBD2 (5 bases). This CDR3 is 14 amino acids long. The V end lost 2 bases, the J end lost 1 base, and 8 bases lay between the germline ends. Germline CDR1 reads KGHSH; CDR2 reads LQKENI. CDR3 coding DNA: TGTGCCAGCTCACCAGGAGGCAGCCAAGAGACCCAGTACTTC. Translated, it gives CASSPGGSQETQYF. Variable domain in full (rest from reference TRBV18 and TRBJ2-5): NAGVMQNPRHLVRRRGQEARLRCSPMKGHSHVYWYRQLPEEGLKFMVYLQKENIIDESGMPKERFSAEFPKEGPSILRIQQVVRGDSAAYFCASSPGGSQETQYFGPGTRLLVL.

The chain carries TRBV5-1 and TRBJ2-1; 9 bases line up with TRBD1. Unmatched junction bases numbered 2, after V lost 3 bases and J lost 4 bases. CDR3 length: 14 residues. The germline V gene has CDR1 SGHRS and CDR2 YFSETQ. The CDR3 region has the DNA TGCGCCAGCAGCTCTGACAGGGGGTACAATGAGCAGTTCTTC. The encoded protein is CASSSDRGYNEQFF.

Details on this clonotype: Since a much larger clone is just one base distant, this may be a read error. The V call is TRBV2, the J call TRBJ2-7; no clear D. The CDR3 spans 10 residues. V lost 2 bases and J lost 4, with 0 bases in between. Germline CDR1 and CDR2: SNHLY and FYNNEI. The CDR3 nucleotides read TGTGCCAGCAGTGAATACGAGCAGTACTTC. Its protein product is CASSEYEQYF.

The gene calls are TRBV28 and TRBJ2-2; no firm D call. The CDR3 runs 13 residues. Trimming cost V 6 bases and J 2 bases, with 7 bases left between them. CDR1 is MDHEN and CDR2 is SYDVKM in the germline V gene. The CDR3 is CASRDLNTGELFF. CDR3 DNA sequence: TGTGCCAGCAGGGACCTTAACACCGGGGAGCTGTTTTTT.

The V and J genes are TRBV19 and TRBJ1-1, with D maybe TRBD1 (5 bases). This CDR3 is built from 14 residues. V gave up 3 bases and J gave up 3 bases, with 11 bases separating them. Germline CDR1 and CDR2: LNHDA and SQIVND (reference sequence). Here the CDR3 reads CASSIVGTYTEAFF. The CDR3 nucleotides read TGTGCCAGTAGTATCGTCGGGACGTACACTGAAGCTTTCTTT.

The chain employs TRBV30 and TRBJ1-4; maybe TRBD1 (6 bases). Trimming left V 0 bases short and J 7 bases short, with 15 bases between. The CDR3 spans 15 residues. Germline CDR1 is GTSNPN and CDR2 is SVGIG (reference sequence). The chain's CDR3 is CAWSVQGGEFEKLFF. In nucleotides, the CDR3 is TGTGCCTGGAGTGTACAAGGGGGGGAATTTGAAAAACTGTTTTTT.

The chain employs TRBV7-9 and TRBJ1-2, with 9 positions matching TRBD1. The V gene's germline CDR1 is SEHNR and CDR2 FQNEAQ (reference sequence). This CDR3 is 15 amino acids long. Trimming cost V 5 bases and J 8 bases; bases outside gene matches: 12. The CDR3 DNA is TGTGCCAGCAGCCCACCGGGACAGGGAAGAGGAGGCTACACCTTC. This gives the protein CASSPPGQGRGGYTF. Complete variable domain (other parts from reference TRBV7-9 and TRBJ1-2): DTGVSQNPRHKITKRGQNVTFRCDPISEHNRLYWYRQTLGQGPEFLTYFQNEAQLEKSRLLSDRFSAERPKGSFSTLEIQRTEQGDSAMYLCASSPPGQGRGGYTFGSGTRLTVV.

This chain uses TRBV5-1 with TRBJ2-1, with 8 bases that match TRBD1. The germline V gene has CDR1 SGHRS and CDR2 YFSETQ. This CDR3 has 15 amino acids. Germline trimming cut 0 bases from V and 7 bases from J; bases unmatched to any gene: 6. The CDR3 here is CASSLGQGAANEQFF. CDR3 coding DNA: TGCGCCAGCAGCTTGGGGCAGGGGGCTGCGAATGAGCAGTTCTTC.

The J gene is TRBJ1-2, the V gene TRBV28, with 9 bases that match TRBD1. Germline loops: CDR1 MDHEN, CDR2 SYDVKM. This CDR3 region has 12 residues. J lost 9 bases, V lost 5 bases, and 4 bases had no gene match. The CDR3 DNA reads as TGTGCCAGCAGTCTTGGACAGGGGAGCTACACCTTC. Protein sequence: CASSLGQGSYTF.

V and J are TRBV29-1 and TRBJ2-2; D gene ambiguous. Trimming stripped 3 bases from V and 0 bases from J, with 8 bases between. This CDR3 region has 14 residues. In germline, CDR1 is SQVTM, CDR2 ANQGSEA. The CDR3 loop is CSVESRSNTGELFF. CDR3 coding DNA: TGCAGCGTTGAGTCCAGATCGAACACCGGGGAGCTGTTTTTT.

This CDR3 reads CASCRDRRNYEQYF. CDR3 in DNA: TGTGCCAGCTGTAGAGACAGGAGAAACTACGAGCAGTACTTC. J is TRBJ2-7 and V is TRBV12-3 or TRBV12-4; D is perhaps TRBD1 (6 bases). The CDR3 is 14 amino acids. V was shortened by 8 bases and J by 3 bases, with 17 bases between the two germline ends.

The chain recombines TRBV12-3 or TRBV12-4 with TRBJ2-6; TRBD2 might be the D (5 bases). CDR3 length: 17 residues. Trimming stripped 6 bases from V and 0 bases from J, with 15 bases between. The CDR3 loop reads CASSPLGGGSGANVLTF. CDR3 sequence (DNA): TGTGCCAGCAGCCCCCTCGGAGGCGGCTCTGGGGCCAACGTCCTGACTTTC.

The sample holds one count of this clonotype. The V and J genes are TRBV4-1 and TRBJ2-2; no clear D gene. This CDR3 is 15 amino acids long. Per germline, CDR1 MGHRA and CDR2 YSYEKL. The V end lost 0 bases, the J end lost 2 bases, and 7 bases lay between the germline ends. This CDR3 reads CASSQEHRNTGELFF. Here the CDR3 DNA reads TGCGCCAGCAGCCAAGAACACAGAAACACCGGGGAGCTGTTTTTT.

The genes are TRBV15 and TRBJ2-7, with TRBD1 matching 8 bases. Per germline, CDR1 LNHNV and CDR2 YYDKDF (reference sequence). Unmatched junction bases numbered 6, after V lost 0 bases and J lost 2 bases. The CDR3 runs 16 residues. The CDR3 coding sequence is TGTGCCACCAGCAGAGACGCTGGACAGGGAGCCTACGAGCAGTACTTC. It yields the protein CATSRDAGQGAYEQYF.

The chain employs TRBV9 and TRBJ2-7, with 10 bases that match TRBD2. V shed 4 bases and J 0 bases; nucleotides not matched to a gene: 4. Germline CDR1 SGDLS, CDR2 YYNGEE. The CDR3 loop spans 15 amino acids. The CDR3 loop is CASSRTSGSSYEQYF. CDR3 nucleotides: TGTGCCAGCAGCAGGACTAGCGGCAGCTCCTACGAGCAGTACTTC. Full variable domain (remainder filled in from reference TRBV9 and TRBJ2-7): DSGVTQTPKHLITATGQRVTLRCSPRSGDLSVYWYQQSLDQGLQFLIQYYNGEERAKGNILERFSAQQFPDLHSELNLSSLELGDSALYFCASSRTSGSSYEQYFGPGTRLTVT.

V gene TRBV20-1 combines with J gene TRBJ2-7; the D gene is possibly TRBD1 (7 bases). The CDR3 is made up of 15 amino acids. Between the trimmed V and J ends, which lost 3 bases and 1 base, there was a span of 16 bases. Germline CDR1 DFQATT, CDR2 SNEGSKA (reference sequence). The DNA of the CDR3 is TGCAGTGCTAGTCCCCTTGCGGGACAGTCCTACGAGCAGTACTTC. Translating gives CSASPLAGQSYEQYF.